This T cell receptor beta chain derives from a study of CD8+ T cells in alopecia areata. Collection of lesional scalp punch biopsies and peripheral blood was performed in alopecia areata patients. cDNA prepared by RNA extraction and subsequent reverse transcription served as the template for sequencing. Data came from immunoSEQ multiplex PCR; TCRdb stores just in-frame clones and leaves some out. The sample shows 250,000 or so clones, under 80% of them seen only once. This CDR3 has 10 amino acids. CDR1 is GTSNPN and CDR2 is SVGIG in the germline V gene (reference sequence). The V gene end was trimmed by 8 bases and the J gene end by 6 bases; junction bases not matched to a gene: 1.

The chain is built from TRBV30 and TRBJ1-2; 9 bases line up with TRBD1. The sequenced sample was CD4+ T cells sorted from blood, obtained at week 0. This sequence was found in a human donor with alopecia areata. The CDR3 reads CAGDRDGYTF. The CDR3 DNA reads as TGTGCCGGGGACAGGGATGGCTACACCTTC.